This T cell receptor (beta chain) derives from a study of blood T cell repertoires in COVID-19. Study information: Researchers got acute and convalescent COVID-19 samples from the United States, Italy and Spain. Nucleic acid was either cDNA or gDNA, and it came from T cells, B-cell-depleted T cells, or PBMCs.

As handled by the study authors: Reference gene primer amplification yielded estimated nucleated cell counts. Data came from immunoSEQ multiplex PCR; TCRdb stores just in-frame clones and leaves some out. V, J and clone size reflect that table, while D and trimming were determined from the DNA. Of roughly 90,000 clones listed, about 88% are singletons. Losses at the gene ends were 4 bases for V and 4 bases for J; bases not matched to a gene: 9. Germline V CDR1 and CDR2: SGDLS, YYNGEE. CDR3 size: 17 residues. Sequencing input: peripheral blood. The sequence derives from an elderly woman with active COVID-19. The chain recombines TRBV9 with TRBJ1-3; 12 nucleotides match TRBD1. The CDR3 DNA sequence: TGTGCCAGCAGCTTGGGGACAGGGGGCTCGGTCGGAAACACCATATATTTT. Translating it yields CASSLGTGGSVGNTIYF. Together with reference TRBV9 and TRBJ1-3, the CDR3 gives the full variable domain: DSGVTQTPKHLITATGQRVTLRCSPRSGDLSVYWYQQSLDQGLQFLIQYYNGEERAKGNILERFSAQQFPDLHSELNLSSLELGDSALYFCASSLGTGGSVGNTIYFGEGSWLTVV.